This TCR beta chain was identified in a study of CD8 T cells in Susac syndrome. Overall study context: Under ten of the sequenced Susac syndrome patients were in remission, and more than 5 had active disease. Intravenous immunoglobulin alone or corticosteroids were being given to patients with Susac syndrome at blood draw, unless they were therapy-naive.

Random hexamers primed reverse transcription of roughly 0.45 to 1 ug RNA. Amplification of TCR beta CDR3 across 54 Vbeta and 13 Jbeta was performed with immunoSEQ multiplex PCR. TCRdb used MiXCR to reprocess the immunoSEQ multiplex PCR reads, holding one entry per CDR3 protein. The sample contains about 100,000 distinct CDR3 sequences, 95% of which appear only once. Concerning this clonotype: Its antigen is currently unknown.

Study-level findings and limits: CD8+ clones in Susac expanded most in TEMRA cells and active patients.

Trimming took 10 bases from V and 4 from J; bases not matched to a gene: 10. Per the germline V gene, CDR1 is SNHLY and CDR2 is FYNNEI. The CDR3 is made up of 14 amino acids. This receptor was taken from a human donor with Susac syndrome. The sequenced sample was CD8+ T cells from PBMCs. The chain is built from TRBV2 and TRBJ1-5; 7 bases line up with TRBD1. The CDR3 DNA reads as TGTGCCACCAATCGGGACAGCAAAAATCAGCCCCAGCATTTT. Protein: CATNRDSKNQPQHF.